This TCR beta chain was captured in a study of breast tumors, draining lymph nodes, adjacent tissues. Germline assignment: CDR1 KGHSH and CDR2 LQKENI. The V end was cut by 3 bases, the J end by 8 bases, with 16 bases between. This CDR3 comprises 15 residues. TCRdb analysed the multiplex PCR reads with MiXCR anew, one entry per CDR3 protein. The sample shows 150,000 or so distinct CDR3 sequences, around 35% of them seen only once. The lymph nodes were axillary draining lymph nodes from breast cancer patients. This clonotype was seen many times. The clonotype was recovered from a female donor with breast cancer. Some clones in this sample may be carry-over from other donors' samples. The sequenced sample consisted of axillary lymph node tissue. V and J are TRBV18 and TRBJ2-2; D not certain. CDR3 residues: CASSPYRTGEGELFF. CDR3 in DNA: TGTGCCAGCTCACCGTATCGGACGGGTGAGGGGGAGCTGTTTTTT.